Presented here are 21 T cell receptor beta chains from one specimen sequenced in a study of cytomegalovirus exposure and HLA in healthy donors. Profiled with immunoSEQ multiplex PCR; TCRdb holds only in-frame clones, not every one. Altogether around 150,000 clones are present, about nine tenths being singletons, with the ten largest covering about 0.7%. The sequencing sample was made of PBMCs. Receptor source: a man aged 18 to 30 in good health and CMV-seronegative.

The genes are TRBV5-8 and TRBJ1-2; D perhaps matches TRBD1 (5 bases). Between the trimmed V and J ends, which lost 5 bases and 5 bases, there was a span of 13 bases. The CDR3 totals 13 residues. CDR1 is SGHTS and CDR2 is YDEGEE in the germline V gene. Here the CDR3 DNA reads TGTGCCAGCAGTCCTGATACAGGTTATGGCTACACCTTC. It translates to CASSPDTGYGYTF.

V usage is TRBV6-5 and J usage is TRBJ1-5; no clear D gene. V lost 6 bases to trimming and J lost 3 bases, with 9 bases between them. Germline assignment: CDR1 MNHEY and CDR2 SVGAGI. The CDR3 covers 13 residues. The CDR3 nucleotides are TGTGCCAGCAGCCGACTTTACAATCAGCCCCAGCATTTT. Its protein product is CASSRLYNQPQHF.

The V call is TRBV5-4, the J call TRBJ1-4, with D uncertain. Trimming took 4 bases from V and 4 from J, leaving 5 bases between them. The CDR3 has 12 residues. Germline CDR1 is SGHNT and CDR2 is YYREEE (reference sequence). CDR3 amino acids: CASSQNNEKLFF. In DNA form, the CDR3 reads TGTGCCAGCAGCCAAAATAATGAAAAACTGTTTTTT. Complete variable domain (other parts from reference TRBV5-4 and TRBJ1-4): ETGVTQSPTHLIKTRGQQVTLRCSSQSGHNTVSWYQQALGQGPQFIFQYYREEENGRGNFPPRFSGLQFPNYSSELNVNALELDDSALYLCASSQNNEKLFFGSGTQLSVL.

The CDR3 region is CASRTDRGGQPQHF. The CDR3 DNA is TGTGCCAGTAGAACGGACAGGGGGGGTCAGCCCCAGCATTTT. The chain joins TRBV19 to TRBJ1-5; TRBD1 matches at 10 bases. The CDR3 covers 14 residues. CDR1 and CDR2 (germline): LNHDA, SQIVND (reference sequence). J gave up 6 bases and V 6 bases, and 5 bases lay outside the gene matches.

The chain combines TRBV5-1 with TRBJ1-5; D is unclear. CDR1 SGHRS and CDR2 YFSETQ come from the germline V gene. The CDR3 totals 15 residues. Trimming took off 1 base at V and 3 bases at J, with 11 bases between the two ends. CDR3 amino acids: CASSLIGGINQPQHF. In DNA, the CDR3 is TGCGCCAGCAGCTTGATTGGAGGCATCAATCAGCCCCAGCATTTT.

This sequence joins TRBV6-1 and TRBJ2-4, with TRBD1 identical over 8 bases. The CDR3 consists of 13 residues. V lost 6 bases and J lost 7; bases outside the gene matches: 5. The germline V gene has CDR1 MNHNS and CDR2 SASEGT. The chain's CDR3 is CASRGQGSNIQYF. The CDR3, as DNA: TGTGCCAGCAGAGGACAGGGTTCGAACATTCAGTACTTC.

This chain joins TRBV25-1 and TRBJ2-7; 9 bases fit TRBD2. CDR3 length: 14 amino acids. Germline assignment: CDR1 MGHDK and CDR2 SYGVNS. Trimming at V came to 1 base and at J to 7 bases, leaving 5 bases not matched to a gene. The CDR3 region is CASSEWTSDGEQYF. CDR3 bases: TGTGCCAGCAGTGAATGGACTAGCGATGGGGAGCAGTACTTC.

The V gene is TRBV11-2, the J gene TRBJ2-1, with D possibly matching TRBD2 (5 bases). Germline CDR1 is SGHAT and CDR2 is FQNNGV. Trimming stripped 5 bases from V and 4 bases from J, with 9 bases between. The CDR3 has 13 amino acids. DNA of the CDR3: TGTGCCAGCAGCGACTACATTTACAATGAGCAGTTCTTC. It codes for CASSDYIYNEQFF.

V gene TRBV5-1 combines with J gene TRBJ2-2, with D maybe TRBD1 (5 bases). Germline-derived CDR1 and CDR2 are SGHRS and YFSETQ. V was clipped by 7 bases and J by 0 bases, with 13 bases between them. This CDR3 is 15 amino acids long. Here the CDR3 reads CASVWGSPNTGELFF. CDR3 nucleotides: TGCGCCAGCGTGTGGGGCAGCCCGAACACCGGGGAGCTGTTTTTT.

This chain uses TRBV18 with TRBJ2-2; D might be TRBD1 (5 bases). From germline, CDR1 is KGHSH and CDR2 LQKENI. The CDR3 runs 16 residues. V dropped 0 bases and J dropped 0 bases, with 8 bases sitting between them. As DNA, the CDR3 is TGTGCCAGCTCACCACCGGTGACAGCGAACACCGGGGAGCTGTTTTTT. Its protein product is CASSPPVTANTGELFF.

The chain joins TRBV11-3 to TRBJ1-1; D remains ambiguous. Germline CDR1 and CDR2: SGHNT and YENEEA. The CDR3 spans 11 residues. Trimming took off 6 bases at V and 5 bases at J, with 7 bases between the two ends. CDR3 sequence: CASSSGTEAFF. The CDR3 coding sequence is TGTGCCAGCAGTTCAGGTACTGAAGCTTTCTTT.

The chain links TRBV9 to TRBJ2-3; D not certain. The length of the CDR3 is 15 residues. The germline V gene encodes CDR1 SGDLS and CDR2 YYNGEE. Deletions cut 0 bases from V and 1 base from J, with 9 bases between. CDR3: CASSVGPAGTDTQYF. The CDR3 bases are TGTGCCAGCAGCGTAGGACCGGCGGGCACAGATACGCAGTATTTT.

The J gene is TRBJ1-5, the V gene TRBV16; 12 nucleotides line up with TRBD1. The ends lost 5 bases at V and 6 bases at J; junction bases unmatched: 5. The CDR3 length is 15 residues. CDR1 KGHSY and CDR2 FQNENV come from the germline V gene. CDR3 loop: CASSYGTGGFQPQHF. The CDR3 DNA is TGTGCCAGCAGCTACGGGACAGGGGGCTTTCAGCCCCAGCATTTT.

The chain carries TRBV6-6 and TRBJ1-4, with D tentatively TRBD1 (5 bases). V lost 11 bases and J lost 3, with 10 bases in between. The germline V gene has CDR1 MNHNY and CDR2 SVGAGI (reference sequence). The CDR3 runs to 12 residues. The DNA for the CDR3 is TGTGCCGTGGGCAGGGCTAATGAAAAACTGTTTTTT. Amino acid sequence: CAVGRANEKLFF.

V is TRBV4-1 and J is TRBJ2-2; D not resolved. The germline gives CDR1 MGHRA, CDR2 YSYEKL. The germline V and J ends were trimmed by 1 base and 2 bases, with 5 bases remaining between them. The CDR3 sequence is 14 residues long. CDR3 nucleotides: TGCGCCAGCAGCCAAGGGCCCAACACCGGGGAGCTGTTTTTT. Translation: CASSQGPNTGELFF.

The chain couples TRBV6-5 to TRBJ1-6, with D possibly matching TRBD1 (6 bases). Trimming removed 7 bases at V and 3 bases at J, with 13 bases between. Germline V CDR1 and CDR2: MNHEY, SVGAGI. The CDR3 consists of 15 residues. The CDR3 region is CASTRQQGYNSPLHF. CDR3 DNA: TGTGCCAGCACGCGCCAACAGGGCTATAATTCACCCCTCCACTTT.

This chain joins TRBV18 and TRBJ1-3; D perhaps matches TRBD1 (5 bases). The germline V gene has CDR1 KGHSH and CDR2 LQKENI. Trimming cost V 3 bases and J 0 bases, with 12 bases left between them. The CDR3 covers 16 residues. The CDR3 nucleotides are TGTGCCAGCTCACCGGTGGGGCCGTTCTCTGGAAACACCATATATTTT. It translates to CASSPVGPFSGNTIYF.

The chain employs TRBV27 and TRBJ1-1, with D perhaps matching TRBD1 (6 bases). The CDR3 length is 16 residues. Germline V gene data show CDR1 as MNHEY and CDR2 as SMNVEV (reference sequence). Trimming left V 6 bases short and J 1 base short, with 18 bases between. CDR3 sequence reads: CASSRTGGQKNTEAFF. The CDR3 bases are TGTGCCAGCAGCCGAACGGGAGGACAGAAGAACACTGAAGCTTTCTTT.

This clone came up once. The chain has TRBV11-2 and TRBJ1-4, with 7 bases identical to TRBD1. The CDR3 runs to 14 residues. The germline V gene has CDR1 SGHAT and CDR2 FQNNGV. The V segment lost 8 bases and the J segment 4 bases; nucleotides outside the gene matches: 7. CDR3 protein: CASRRDSNNEKLFF. Written as DNA, the CDR3 is TGTGCCAGCCGCCGGGACAGTAATAATGAAAAACTGTTTTTT.

This chain connects TRBV2 to TRBJ1-1; D is perhaps TRBD1 (5 bases). The CDR3 spans 13 residues. V lost 7 bases and J 3 bases, leaving 12 bases between the germline ends. Germline lookup yields CDR1 SNHLY and CDR2 FYNNEI. The CDR3 sequence: CASTLQGDTEAFF. CDR3 bases: TGTGCCAGCACCCTTCAGGGCGACACTGAAGCTTTCTTT.

This chain links TRBV7-8 with TRBJ2-5, with D possibly matching TRBD2 (6 bases). CDR1 is SGHVS, CDR2 FQNEAQ, per germline. The CDR3 contains 15 residues. V gave up 5 bases and J gave up 2 bases, with 15 bases separating them. CDR3 in DNA: TGTGCCAGCAGCGCGCCGGGAGCCGGTCAAGAGACCCAGTACTTC. It translates to CASSAPGAGQETQYF.